These 14 T cell receptor beta chains were all obtained from the same sample, sequenced in a study of molecular identifiers for immune sequencing clone quantification. A single record per CDR3 protein comes from TCRdb applying MiXCR to the PCR reads. The repertoire holds some 65,000 distinct CDR3 sequences, around 18% seen once, with about 1.6% in the top ten. Sample: naive CD8+ T cells from blood, with Jurkat cell RNA spiked in. Specified subset: FACS-sorted CD8+CD4-CCR7+CD45RA+ naive T cells. These receptors originate from a human donor in good health. Some libraries in this study had Jurkat cell RNA spiked in.

This clonotype was detected many times. This chain connects TRBV29-1 to TRBJ2-7; D ambiguous. Germline V gene lookup returns CDR1 SQVTM and CDR2 ANQGSEA. The CDR3 runs 13 residues. Trimming removed 4 bases at V and 1 base at J, with 11 bases between. The CDR3 DNA follows: TGCAGCGTTGGTGGCGGCCATTCCTACGAGCAGTACTTC. Its protein product is CSVGGGHSYEQYF.

For this clonotype: This sequence may be a read error, since a much larger clone differs from it by one base. This chain connects TRBV12-3 or TRBV12-4 to TRBJ1-5; D is unresolved. Trimming took off 2 bases at V and 6 bases at J, with 2 bases between the two ends. The CDR3 sequence is 11 residues long. For the CDR3, the DNA is TGTGCCAGCAGTTTAAGTCAGCCCCAGCATTTT. It specifies CASSLSQPQHF.

This clonotype was seen many times. V is TRBV20-1 and J is TRBJ2-1; a weak D match, TRBD1 (7 bases). Germline CDR1 and CDR2: DFQATT and SNEGSKA (reference sequence). The CDR3 totals 15 residues. Trimming removed 5 bases at V and 7 bases at J, with 21 bases between. The CDR3 sequence: CSAQTGTDPFNEQFF. The CDR3 coding sequence is TGCAGTGCTCAGACAGGGACTGACCCTTTTAATGAGCAGTTCTTC.

A remark on this clonotype: A much larger clonotype is one base distant, so this may be a read error. The chain employs TRBV7-8 and TRBJ2-7, with 9 bases fitting TRBD2. Germline CDR1 and CDR2: SGHVS and FQNEAQ. This CDR3 has 19 amino acids. Trimming cost V 5 bases and J 2 bases; bases outside gene matches: 19. CDR3 sequence (DNA): TGTGCCAGCAGCACACGTAGCGGACTAGCGAGAGGGCCTCCCTACGAGCAGTACTTC. It translates to CASSTRSGLARGPPYEQYF.

This clonotype was observed at least ten times. The chain has TRBV9 and TRBJ1-1; D might be TRBD1 (5 bases). V was clipped by 4 bases and J by 4 bases, with 20 bases between them. The CDR3 is 16 amino acids. Germline V gene lookup returns CDR1 SGDLS and CDR2 YYNGEE. CDR3 region: CASSPRIWGIGTEAFF. CDR3 bases: TGTGCCAGCAGCCCTCGAATATGGGGGATCGGCACTGAAGCTTTCTTT.

Ten or more counts support this clonotype. This chain joins TRBV6-5 and TRBJ1-6; D not resolved. This CDR3 has 15 residues. Germline lookup yields CDR1 MNHEY and CDR2 SVGAGI. Deletions cut 3 bases from V and 7 bases from J, with 13 bases between. The CDR3 DNA sequence: TGTGCCAGCAGTTATGAAGGGCTGGTGAATTCACCCCTCCACTTT. Translating gives CASSYEGLVNSPLHF.

This clonotype was seen a handful of times. The J gene is TRBJ2-5, the V gene TRBV7-2; possibly TRBD2 for D (7 bases). The germline V gene encodes CDR1 SGHTA and CDR2 FQGNSA. V was shortened by 9 bases and J by 5 bases, with 19 bases between the two germline ends. The CDR3 is 14 amino acids. Here the CDR3 reads CARRTGGRGETQYF. The DNA of the CDR3 is TGTGCCAGGAGAACCGGGGGGCGCGGGGAGACCCAGTACTTC.

This clonotype was found many times. The chain links TRBV12-3 or TRBV12-4 to TRBJ2-5; D remains unclear. CDR3 length equals 14 residues. V was trimmed by 2 bases and J by 0 bases, leaving 7 bases between them. The CDR3 spells CASSLHTNQETQYF. The CDR3 DNA follows: TGTGCCAGCAGTTTACACACAAACCAAGAGACCCAGTACTTC.

A word on this clonotype: A read error may be the cause here, since a much bigger clone is one base away. This chain joins TRBV29-1 and TRBJ2-7; 11 bases agree with TRBD2. Germline V gene sequence: CDR1 SQVTM, CDR2 ANQGSEA. The CDR3 is made up of 13 amino acids. V shed 7 bases, J shed 4 bases, and the junction held 6 bases outside the gene matches. The DNA for the CDR3 is TGCAGCGCCACTAGCGGGGGTTCTTACGAGCAGTACTTC. Translating gives CSATSGGSYEQYF.

The J gene is TRBJ2-5, the V gene TRBV27, with D possibly being TRBD2 (5 bases). The V and J ends lost 2 bases and 5 bases respectively, with 18 bases between them. Germline V gene lookup returns CDR1 MNHEY and CDR2 SMNVEV (reference sequence). This CDR3 region has 16 residues. The CDR3 DNA is TGTGCCAGCAGTTTAGTATTAGCGACGAGGGAGGAGACCCAGTACTTC. This gives the protein CASSLVLATREETQYF.

Points on this clonotype: Since a much larger clone is just one base distant, this may be a read error. The CDR3 protein is CASSQDRTVGAADTQYF. In DNA, the CDR3 is TGCGCCAGCAGCCAAGATCGTACAGTCGGGGCCGCAGATACGCAGTATTTT. The chain is built from TRBV4-3 and TRBJ2-3; perhaps D is TRBD1 or TRBD2 (5 bases each). The CDR3 runs to 17 residues. Trimming took 0 bases from V and 4 from J, leaving 17 bases between them. Germline V gene lookup returns CDR1 LGHNA and CDR2 YSLEER.

In this sample, this clonotype turned up many times. The chain joins TRBV11-2 to TRBJ2-7; possible D gene TRBD2, 6 bases. The CDR3 has 15 amino acids. Germline assignment: CDR1 SGHAT and CDR2 FQNNGV. Trimming pared 4 bases from V and 3 bases from J, leaving 16 bases between. The CDR3 bases are TGTGCCAGCAGCTGGAGGGATTGGGCCCACTACGAGCAGTACTTC. It yields the protein CASSWRDWAHYEQYF.

This clonotype was seen ten or more times. The CDR3 DNA follows: TGTGCCATCACTCCATCTAGCGGGAGCTCCTACAATGAGCAGTTCTTC. As protein: CAITPSSGSSYNEQFF. The V gene is TRBV10-3, the J gene TRBJ2-1; the match to TRBD2 covers 10 bases. V lost 7 bases, J lost 0 bases, and 6 bases stayed unmatched. This CDR3 has 16 residues. Per the germline V gene, CDR1 is ENHRY and CDR2 is SYGVKD.

This clonotype was detected many times. This chain's CDR3 is CASSLRPTDPTNTGELFF. CDR3 DNA: TGCGCCAGCAGCTTGCGCCCGACGGACCCAACGAACACCGGGGAGCTGTTTTTT. The chain has TRBV5-1 and TRBJ2-2; D is ambiguous. V lost 1 base, J lost 0 bases, and 16 bases lay in between. Germline values: CDR1 SGHRS, CDR2 YFSETQ. The CDR3 extends over 18 amino acids.